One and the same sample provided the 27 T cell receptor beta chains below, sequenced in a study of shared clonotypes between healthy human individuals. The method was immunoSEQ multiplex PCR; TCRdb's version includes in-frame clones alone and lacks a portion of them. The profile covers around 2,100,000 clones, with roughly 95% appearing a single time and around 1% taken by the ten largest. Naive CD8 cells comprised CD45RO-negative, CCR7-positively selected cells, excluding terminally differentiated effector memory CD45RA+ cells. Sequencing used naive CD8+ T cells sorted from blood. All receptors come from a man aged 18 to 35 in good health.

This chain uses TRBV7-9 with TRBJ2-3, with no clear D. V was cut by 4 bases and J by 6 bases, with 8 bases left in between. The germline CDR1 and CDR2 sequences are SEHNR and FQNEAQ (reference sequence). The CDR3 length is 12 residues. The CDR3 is CASSSTWDTQYF. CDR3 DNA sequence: TGTGCCAGCAGCTCGACGTGGGATACGCAGTATTTT.

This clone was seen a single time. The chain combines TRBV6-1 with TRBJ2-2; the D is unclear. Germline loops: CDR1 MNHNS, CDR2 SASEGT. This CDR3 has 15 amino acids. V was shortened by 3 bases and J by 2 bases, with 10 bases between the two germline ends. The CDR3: CASSDLGSNTGELFF. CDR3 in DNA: TGTGCCAGCAGTGACTTGGGGTCCAACACCGGGGAGCTGTTTTTT.

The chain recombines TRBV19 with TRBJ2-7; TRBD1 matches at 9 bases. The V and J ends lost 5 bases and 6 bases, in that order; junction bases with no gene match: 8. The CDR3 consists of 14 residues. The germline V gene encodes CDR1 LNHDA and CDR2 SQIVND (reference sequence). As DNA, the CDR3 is TGTGCCAGTAGTTTGTTACAGGGGGCTGGCGAGCAGTACTTC. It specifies CASSLLQGAGEQYF.

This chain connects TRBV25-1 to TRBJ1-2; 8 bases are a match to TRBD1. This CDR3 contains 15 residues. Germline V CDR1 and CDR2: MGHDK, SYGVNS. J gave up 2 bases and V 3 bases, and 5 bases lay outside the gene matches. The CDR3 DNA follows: TGTGCCAGCAGTGAGGGGACAGGCCCCAACTATGGCTACACCTTC. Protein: CASSEGTGPNYGYTF.

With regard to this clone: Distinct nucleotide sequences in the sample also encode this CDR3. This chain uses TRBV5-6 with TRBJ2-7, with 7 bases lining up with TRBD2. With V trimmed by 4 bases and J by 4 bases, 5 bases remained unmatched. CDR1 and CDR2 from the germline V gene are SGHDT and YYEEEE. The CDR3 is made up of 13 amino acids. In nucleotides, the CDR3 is TGTGCCAGCAGCCCGGACGGGGGGTACGAGCAGTACTTC. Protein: CASSPDGGYEQYF.

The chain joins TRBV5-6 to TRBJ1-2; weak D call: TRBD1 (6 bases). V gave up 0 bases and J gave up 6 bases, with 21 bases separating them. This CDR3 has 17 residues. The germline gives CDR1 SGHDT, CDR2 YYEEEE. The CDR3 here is CASSLAADSGFWHGYTF. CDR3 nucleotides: TGTGCCAGCAGCTTGGCCGCGGACAGCGGATTCTGGCATGGCTACACCTTC.

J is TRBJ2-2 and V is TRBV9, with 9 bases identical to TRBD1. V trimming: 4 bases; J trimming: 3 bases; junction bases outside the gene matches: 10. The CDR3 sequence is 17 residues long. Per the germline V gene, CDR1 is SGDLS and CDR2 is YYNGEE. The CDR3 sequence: CASSKPEDRGDTGELFF. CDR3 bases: TGTGCCAGCAGCAAGCCCGAGGACAGGGGTGACACCGGGGAGCTGTTTTTT.

The CDR3 DNA follows: TGTGCCAGCAGCAGTGGGGACCCAGGGGAGGTGAACACTGAAGCTTTCTTT. It is translated as CASSSGDPGEVNTEAFF. The chain joins TRBV7-9 to TRBJ1-1; a weak D match, TRBD1 (6 bases). The CDR3 sequence is 17 residues long. The V end lost 5 bases, the J end lost 0 bases, and 19 bases lay between the germline ends. CDR1 SEHNR and CDR2 FQNEAQ come from the germline V gene (reference sequence).

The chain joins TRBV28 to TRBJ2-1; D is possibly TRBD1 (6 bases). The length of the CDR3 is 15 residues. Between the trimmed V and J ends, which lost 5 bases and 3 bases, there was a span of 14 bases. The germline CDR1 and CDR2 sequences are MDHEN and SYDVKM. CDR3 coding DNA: TGTGCCAGCAGTGCAGGGGCAACAGACTACAATGAGCAGTTCTTC. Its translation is CASSAGATDYNEQFF.

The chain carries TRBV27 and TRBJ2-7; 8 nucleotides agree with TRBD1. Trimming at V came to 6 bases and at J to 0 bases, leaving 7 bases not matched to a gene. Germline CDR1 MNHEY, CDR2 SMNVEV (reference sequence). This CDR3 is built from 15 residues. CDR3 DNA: TGTGCCAGCAGGCGCGGACAGGGCAACTCCTACGAGCAGTACTTC. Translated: CASRRGQGNSYEQYF.

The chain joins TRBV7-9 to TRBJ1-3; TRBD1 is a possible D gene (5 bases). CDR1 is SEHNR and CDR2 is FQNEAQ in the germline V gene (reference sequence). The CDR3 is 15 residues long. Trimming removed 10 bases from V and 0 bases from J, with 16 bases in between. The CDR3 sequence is CAIPGTVFSGNTIYF. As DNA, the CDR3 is TGTGCCATTCCCGGGACTGTCTTCTCTGGAAACACCATATATTTT.

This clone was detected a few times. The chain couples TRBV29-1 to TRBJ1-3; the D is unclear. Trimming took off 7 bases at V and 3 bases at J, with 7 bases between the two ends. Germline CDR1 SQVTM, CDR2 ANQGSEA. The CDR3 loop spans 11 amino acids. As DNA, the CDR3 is TGCAGCGCCAGAGGTGGAAACACCATATATTTT. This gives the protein CSARGGNTIYF.

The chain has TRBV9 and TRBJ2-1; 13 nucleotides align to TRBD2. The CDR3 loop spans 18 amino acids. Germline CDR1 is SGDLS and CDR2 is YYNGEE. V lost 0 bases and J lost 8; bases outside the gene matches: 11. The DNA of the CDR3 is TGTGCCAGCAGCGTAGCCGGCCCTGGACTAGCGGGAGCAGATGAGCAGTTCTTC. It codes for CASSVAGPGLAGADEQFF. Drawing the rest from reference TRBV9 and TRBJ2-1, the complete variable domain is DSGVTQTPKHLITATGQRVTLRCSPRSGDLSVYWYQQSLDQGLQFLIQYYNGEERAKGNILERFSAQQFPDLHSELNLSSLELGDSALYFCASSVAGPGLAGADEQFFGPGTRLTVL.

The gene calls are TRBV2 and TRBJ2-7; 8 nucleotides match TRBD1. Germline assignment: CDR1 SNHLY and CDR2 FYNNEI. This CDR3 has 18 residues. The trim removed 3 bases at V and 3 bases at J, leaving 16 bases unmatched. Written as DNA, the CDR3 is TGTGCCAGCAGTGATGTCCTGTCAGGGGGCATTTTAGGCTACGAGCAGTACTTC. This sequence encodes CASSDVLSGGILGYEQYF.

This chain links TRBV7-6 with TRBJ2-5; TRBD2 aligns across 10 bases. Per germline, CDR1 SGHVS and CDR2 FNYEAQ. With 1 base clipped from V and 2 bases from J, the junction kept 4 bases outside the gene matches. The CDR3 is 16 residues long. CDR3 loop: CASSLDLAGVQETQYF. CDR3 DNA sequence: TGTGCCAGCAGCTTAGATCTAGCGGGAGTACAAGAGACCCAGTACTTC.

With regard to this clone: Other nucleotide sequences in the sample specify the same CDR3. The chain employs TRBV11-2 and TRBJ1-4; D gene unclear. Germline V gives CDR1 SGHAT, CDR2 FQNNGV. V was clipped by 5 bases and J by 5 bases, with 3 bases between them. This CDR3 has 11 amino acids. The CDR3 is CASSLNEKLFF. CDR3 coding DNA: TGTGCCAGCAGCCTGAATGAAAAACTGTTTTTT.

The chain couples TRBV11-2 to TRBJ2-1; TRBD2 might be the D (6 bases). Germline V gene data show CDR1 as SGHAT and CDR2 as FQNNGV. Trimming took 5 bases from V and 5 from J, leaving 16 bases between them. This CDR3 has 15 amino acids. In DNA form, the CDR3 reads TGTGCCAGCAGCCCCTCGCCAGCGGGCCACAATGAGCAGTTCTTC. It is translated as CASSPSPAGHNEQFF.

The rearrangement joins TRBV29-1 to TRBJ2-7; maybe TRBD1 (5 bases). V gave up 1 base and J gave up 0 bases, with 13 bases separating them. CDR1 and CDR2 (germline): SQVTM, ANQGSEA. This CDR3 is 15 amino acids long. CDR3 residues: CSVEGDDRVSYEQYF. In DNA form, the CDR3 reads TGCAGCGTTGAAGGAGATGACAGAGTCTCCTACGAGCAGTACTTC.

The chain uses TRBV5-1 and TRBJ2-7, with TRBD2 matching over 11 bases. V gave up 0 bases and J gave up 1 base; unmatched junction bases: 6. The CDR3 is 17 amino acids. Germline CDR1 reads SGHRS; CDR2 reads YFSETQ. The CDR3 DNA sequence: TGCGCCAGCAGCTTGGCCGAACTAGCGGGAGTTTCCTACGAGCAGTACTTC. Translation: CASSLAELAGVSYEQYF.

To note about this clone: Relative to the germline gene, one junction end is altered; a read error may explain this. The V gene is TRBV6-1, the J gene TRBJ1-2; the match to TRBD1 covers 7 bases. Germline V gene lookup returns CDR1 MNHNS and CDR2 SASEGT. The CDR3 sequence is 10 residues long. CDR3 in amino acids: CASPGTVPAF. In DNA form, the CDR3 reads TGTGCCAGTCCAGGGACAGTTCCAGCCTTC.

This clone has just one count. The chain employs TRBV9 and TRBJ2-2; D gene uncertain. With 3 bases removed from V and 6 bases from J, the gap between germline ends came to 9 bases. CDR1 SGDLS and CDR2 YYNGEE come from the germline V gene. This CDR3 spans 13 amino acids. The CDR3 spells CASSDGNPGELFF. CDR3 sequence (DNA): TGTGCCAGCAGCGATGGCAACCCCGGGGAGCTGTTTTTT.

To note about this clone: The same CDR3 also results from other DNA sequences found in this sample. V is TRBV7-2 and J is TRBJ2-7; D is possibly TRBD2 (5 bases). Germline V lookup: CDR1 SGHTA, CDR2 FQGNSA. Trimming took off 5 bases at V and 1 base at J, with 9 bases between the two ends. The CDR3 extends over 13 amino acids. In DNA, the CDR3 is TGTGCCAGCAGCCCTGGACTTTCCTACGAGCAGTACTTC. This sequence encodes CASSPGLSYEQYF.

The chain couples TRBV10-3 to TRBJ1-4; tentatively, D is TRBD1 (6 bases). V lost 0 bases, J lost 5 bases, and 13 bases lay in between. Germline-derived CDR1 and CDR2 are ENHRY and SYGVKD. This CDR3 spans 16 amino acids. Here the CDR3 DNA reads TGTGCCATCAGTGAGTCGGGGGGGCCAAGGAATGAAAAACTGTTTTTT. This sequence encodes CAISESGGPRNEKLFF.

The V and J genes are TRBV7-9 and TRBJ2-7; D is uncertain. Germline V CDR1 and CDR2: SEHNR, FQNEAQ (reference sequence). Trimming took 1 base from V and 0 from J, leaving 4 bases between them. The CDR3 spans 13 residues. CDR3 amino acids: CASSLEFSYEQYF. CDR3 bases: TGTGCCAGCAGCTTAGAGTTCTCCTACGAGCAGTACTTC.

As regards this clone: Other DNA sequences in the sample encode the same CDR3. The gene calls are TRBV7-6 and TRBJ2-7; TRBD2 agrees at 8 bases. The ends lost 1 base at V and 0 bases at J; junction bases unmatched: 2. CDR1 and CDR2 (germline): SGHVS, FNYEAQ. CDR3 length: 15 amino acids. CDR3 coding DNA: TGTGCCAGCAGCTTAGGAGCGGGAGCCTCCTACGAGCAGTACTTC. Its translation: CASSLGAGASYEQYF.

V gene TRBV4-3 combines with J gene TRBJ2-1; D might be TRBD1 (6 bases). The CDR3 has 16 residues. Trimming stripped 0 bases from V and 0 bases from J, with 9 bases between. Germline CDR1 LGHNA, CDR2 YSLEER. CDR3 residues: CASSQDKGGSYNEQFF. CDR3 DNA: TGCGCCAGCAGCCAAGATAAAGGGGGCTCCTACAATGAGCAGTTCTTC.

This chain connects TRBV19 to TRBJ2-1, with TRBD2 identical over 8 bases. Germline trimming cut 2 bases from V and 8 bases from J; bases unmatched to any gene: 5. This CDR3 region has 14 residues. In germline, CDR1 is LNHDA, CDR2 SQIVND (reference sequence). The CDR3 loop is CASSINGRAYEQFF. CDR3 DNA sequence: TGTGCCAGTAGTATAAACGGGAGGGCCTATGAGCAGTTCTTC.